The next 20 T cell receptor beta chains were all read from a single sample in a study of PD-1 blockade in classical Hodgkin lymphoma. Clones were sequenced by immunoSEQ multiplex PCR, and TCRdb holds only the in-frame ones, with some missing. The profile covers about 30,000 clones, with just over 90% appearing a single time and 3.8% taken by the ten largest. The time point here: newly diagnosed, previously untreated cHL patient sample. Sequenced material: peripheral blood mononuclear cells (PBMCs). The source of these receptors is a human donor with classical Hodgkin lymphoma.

The CDR3 sequence is CATSRARSSSNEQFF. For the CDR3, the DNA is TGTGCCACCAGCAGAGCTAGGTCCTCAAGCAATGAGCAGTTCTTC. The chain has TRBV15 and TRBJ2-1; D gene unclear. Germline V gene data show CDR1 as LNHNV and CDR2 as YYDKDF (reference sequence). This CDR3 comprises 15 residues. V dropped 1 base and J dropped 6 bases, with 13 bases sitting between them. Looking up the rest from reference TRBV15 and TRBJ2-1 gives the full variable domain: DAMVIQNPRYQVTQFGKPVTLSCSQTLNHNVMYWYQQKSSQAPKLLFHYYDKDFNNEADTPDNFQSRRPNTSFCFLDIRSPGLGDTAMYLCATSRARSSSNEQFFGPGTRLTVL.

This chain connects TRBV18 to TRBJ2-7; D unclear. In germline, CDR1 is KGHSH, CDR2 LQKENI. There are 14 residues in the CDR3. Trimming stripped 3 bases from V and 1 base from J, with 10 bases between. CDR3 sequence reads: CASSPSSGSYEQYF. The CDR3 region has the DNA TGTGCCAGCTCACCTAGCTCCGGATCCTACGAGCAGTACTTC. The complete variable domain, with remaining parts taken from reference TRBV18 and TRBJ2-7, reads NAGVMQNPRHLVRRRGQEARLRCSPMKGHSHVYWYRQLPEEGLKFMVYLQKENIIDESGMPKERFSAEFPKEGPSILRIQQVVRGDSAAYFCASSPSSGSYEQYFGPGTRLTVT.

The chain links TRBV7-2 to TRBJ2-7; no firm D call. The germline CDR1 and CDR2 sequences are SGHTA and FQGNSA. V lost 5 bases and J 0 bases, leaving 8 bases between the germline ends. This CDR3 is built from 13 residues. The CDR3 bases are TGTGCCAGCAGCAAGCCCAGCTCCTACGAGCAGTACTTC. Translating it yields CASSKPSSYEQYF. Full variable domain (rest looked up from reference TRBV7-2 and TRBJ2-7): GAGVSQSPSNKVTEKGKDVELRCDPISGHTALYWYRQSLGQGLEFLIYFQGNSAPDKSGLPSDRFSAERTGGSVSTLTIQRTQQEDSAVYLCASSKPSSYEQYFGPGTRLTVT.

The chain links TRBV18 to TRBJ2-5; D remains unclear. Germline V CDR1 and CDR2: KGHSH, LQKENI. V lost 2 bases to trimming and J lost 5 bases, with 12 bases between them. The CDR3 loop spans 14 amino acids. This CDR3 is CASSPSRQGETQYF. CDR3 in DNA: TGTGCCAGCTCACCAAGCCGGCAAGGGGAGACCCAGTACTTC.

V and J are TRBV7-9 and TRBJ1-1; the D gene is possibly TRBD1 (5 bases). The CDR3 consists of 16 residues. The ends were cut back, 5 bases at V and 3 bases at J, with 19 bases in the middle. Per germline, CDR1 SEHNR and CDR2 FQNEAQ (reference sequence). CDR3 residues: CASSQVLGPTDTEAFF. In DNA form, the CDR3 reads TGTGCCAGCAGCCAGGTTTTGGGGCCCACGGACACTGAAGCTTTCTTT.

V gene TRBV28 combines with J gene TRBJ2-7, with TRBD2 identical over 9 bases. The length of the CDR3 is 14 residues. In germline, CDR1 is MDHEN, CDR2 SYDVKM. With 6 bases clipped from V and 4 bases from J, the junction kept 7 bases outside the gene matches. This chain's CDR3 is CASRKTSGLYEQYF. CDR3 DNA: TGTGCCAGCAGGAAAACTAGCGGGTTATACGAGCAGTACTTC. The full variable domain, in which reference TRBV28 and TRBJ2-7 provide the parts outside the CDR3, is DVKVTQSSRYLVKRTGEKVFLECVQDMDHENMFWYRQDPGLGLRLIYFSYDVKMKEKGDIPEGYSVSREKKERFSLILESASTNQTSMYLCASRKTSGLYEQYFGPGTRLTVT.

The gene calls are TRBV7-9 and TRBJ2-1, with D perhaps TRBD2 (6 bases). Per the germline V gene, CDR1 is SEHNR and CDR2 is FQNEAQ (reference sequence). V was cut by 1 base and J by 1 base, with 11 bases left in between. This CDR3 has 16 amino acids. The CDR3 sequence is CASSLEAGRSYNEQFF. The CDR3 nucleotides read TGTGCCAGCAGCTTAGAGGCGGGACGGTCCTACAATGAGCAGTTCTTC.

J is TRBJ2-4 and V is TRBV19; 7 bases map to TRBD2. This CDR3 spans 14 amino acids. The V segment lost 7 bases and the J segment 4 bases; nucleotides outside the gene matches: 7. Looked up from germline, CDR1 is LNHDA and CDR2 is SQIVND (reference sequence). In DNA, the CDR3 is TGTGCCAGTACAATGAGGCGGGGGAAAAACATTCAGTACTTC. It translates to CASTMRRGKNIQYF.

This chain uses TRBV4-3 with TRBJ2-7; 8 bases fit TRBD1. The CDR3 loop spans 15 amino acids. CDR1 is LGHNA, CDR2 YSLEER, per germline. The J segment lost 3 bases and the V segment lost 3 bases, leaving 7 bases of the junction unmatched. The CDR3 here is CASSHGTGAHYEQYF. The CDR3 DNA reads TGCGCCAGCAGCCACGGGACAGGCGCCCACTACGAGCAGTACTTC.

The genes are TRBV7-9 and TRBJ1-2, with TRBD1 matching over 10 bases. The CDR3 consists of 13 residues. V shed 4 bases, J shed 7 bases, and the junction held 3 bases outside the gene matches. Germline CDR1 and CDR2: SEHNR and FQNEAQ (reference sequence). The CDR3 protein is CASSSGTGAGYTF. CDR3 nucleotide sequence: TGTGCCAGCAGCTCCGGGACAGGGGCTGGCTACACCTTC.

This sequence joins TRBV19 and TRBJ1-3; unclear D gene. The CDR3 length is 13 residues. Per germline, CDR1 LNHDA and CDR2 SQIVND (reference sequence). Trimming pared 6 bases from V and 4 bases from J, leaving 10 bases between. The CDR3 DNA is TGTGCCAGTAGGGGATTCGGAGGAAACACCATATATTTT. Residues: CASRGFGGNTIYF.

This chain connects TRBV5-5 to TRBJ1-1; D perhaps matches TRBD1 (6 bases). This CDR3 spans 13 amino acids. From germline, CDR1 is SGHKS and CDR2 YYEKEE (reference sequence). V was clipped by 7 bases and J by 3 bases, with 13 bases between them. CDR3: CASCRGRDTEAFF. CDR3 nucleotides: TGTGCCAGCTGCAGGGGAAGGGACACTGAAGCTTTCTTT.

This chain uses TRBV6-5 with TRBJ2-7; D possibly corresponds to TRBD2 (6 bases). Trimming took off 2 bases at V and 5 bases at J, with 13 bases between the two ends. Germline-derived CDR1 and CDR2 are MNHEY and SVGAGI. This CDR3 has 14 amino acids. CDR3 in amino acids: CASSYRLASDEQYF. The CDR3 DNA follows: TGTGCCAGCAGTTACCGGCTAGCTAGCGACGAGCAGTACTTC.

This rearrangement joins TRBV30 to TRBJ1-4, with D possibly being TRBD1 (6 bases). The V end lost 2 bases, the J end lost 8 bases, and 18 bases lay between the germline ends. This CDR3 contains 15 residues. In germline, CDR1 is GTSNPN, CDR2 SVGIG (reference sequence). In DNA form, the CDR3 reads TGTGCCTGGAGTCCCTCGGGGGGGCGAGGAGAAAAACTGTTTTTT. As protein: CAWSPSGGRGEKLFF.

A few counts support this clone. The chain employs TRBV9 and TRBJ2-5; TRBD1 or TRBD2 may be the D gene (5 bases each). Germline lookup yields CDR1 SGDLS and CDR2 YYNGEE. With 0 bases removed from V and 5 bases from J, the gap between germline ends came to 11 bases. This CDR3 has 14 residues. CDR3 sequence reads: CASSVDWGRETQYF. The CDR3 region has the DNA TGTGCCAGCAGCGTAGATTGGGGACGGGAGACCCAGTACTTC.

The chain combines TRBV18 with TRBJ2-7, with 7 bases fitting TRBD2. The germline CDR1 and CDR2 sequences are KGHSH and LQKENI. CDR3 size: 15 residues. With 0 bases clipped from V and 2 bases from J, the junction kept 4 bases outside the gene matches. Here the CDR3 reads CASSPPERGAYEQYF. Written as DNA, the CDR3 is TGTGCCAGCTCACCACCGGAGCGGGGCGCCTACGAGCAGTACTTC.

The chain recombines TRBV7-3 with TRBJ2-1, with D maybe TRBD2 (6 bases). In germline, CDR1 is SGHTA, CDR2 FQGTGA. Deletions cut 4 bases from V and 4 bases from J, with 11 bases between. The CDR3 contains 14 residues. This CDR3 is CASSSPGAYNEQFF. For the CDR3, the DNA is TGTGCCAGCAGCTCCCCGGGAGCTTACAATGAGCAGTTCTTC.

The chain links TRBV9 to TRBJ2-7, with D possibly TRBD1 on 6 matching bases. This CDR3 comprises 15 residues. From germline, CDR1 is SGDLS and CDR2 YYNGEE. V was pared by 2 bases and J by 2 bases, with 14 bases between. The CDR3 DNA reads TGTGCCAGCAGCGTGAGGGACACCCTGACCTACGAGCAGTACTTC. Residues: CASSVRDTLTYEQYF.

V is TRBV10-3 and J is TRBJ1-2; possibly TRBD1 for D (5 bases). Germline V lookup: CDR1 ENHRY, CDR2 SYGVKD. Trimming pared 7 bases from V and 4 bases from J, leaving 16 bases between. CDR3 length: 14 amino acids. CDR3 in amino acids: CAIKGSQGSYGYTF. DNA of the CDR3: TGTGCCATCAAAGGAAGCCAGGGATCCTATGGCTACACCTTC.

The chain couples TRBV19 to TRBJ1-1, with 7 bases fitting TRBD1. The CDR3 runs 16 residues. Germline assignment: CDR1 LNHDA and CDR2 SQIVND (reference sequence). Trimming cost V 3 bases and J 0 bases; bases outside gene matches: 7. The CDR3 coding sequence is TGTGCCAGTAGTATCTCCAGGGGGAGTTTGAACACTGAAGCTTTCTTT. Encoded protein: CASSISRGSLNTEAFF.